Presented here are 14 T cell receptor beta chains from one specimen sequenced in a study of cytomegalovirus exposure and HLA in healthy donors. Use of 60 Vbeta and 13 Jbeta primers characterized the PCR. TCRdb's copy holds only in-frame clones and misses some; the assay was immunoSEQ multiplex PCR. The sample data list approximately 92,000 clones. Sequences were obtained from PBMCs. The receptors derive from a woman aged 25-40 years in good health and CMV-seronegative.

V usage is TRBV27 and J usage is TRBJ1-1; D may be TRBD1 (6 bases). The CDR3 totals 15 residues. V lost 0 bases and J 1 base, leaving 9 bases between the germline ends. The germline V gene has CDR1 MNHEY and CDR2 SMNVEV (reference sequence). Here the CDR3 reads CASSLSQGGNTEAFF. CDR3 nucleotides: TGTGCCAGCAGTTTATCACAGGGCGGGAACACTGAAGCTTTCTTT.

This chain joins TRBV19 and TRBJ1-5; 7 positions agree with TRBD1. The CDR3 sequence is 13 residues long. From germline, CDR1 is LNHDA and CDR2 SQIVND (reference sequence). The junction had 4 bases not matched to a gene; V was cut back by 4 bases and J by 7 bases. CDR3 in DNA: TGTGCCAGTAGTAAACAGGGGAGGCAGCCCCAGCATTTT. This gives the protein CASSKQGRQPQHF.

The chain uses TRBV28 and TRBJ1-1, with TRBD1 identical over 8 bases. Trimming at V came to 3 bases and at J to 6 bases, leaving 12 bases not matched to a gene. CDR3 length: 16 residues. The V gene's germline CDR1 is MDHEN and CDR2 SYDVKM. The CDR3 sequence is CASSFHVRTGYSEAFF. CDR3 sequence (DNA): TGTGCCAGCAGTTTCCACGTAAGGACAGGGTATTCTGAAGCTTTCTTT. Combining the CDR3 with reference TRBV28 and TRBJ1-1 gives the whole variable domain DVKVTQSSRYLVKRTGEKVFLECVQDMDHENMFWYRQDPGLGLRLIYFSYDVKMKEKGDIPEGYSVSREKKERFSLILESASTNQTSMYLCASSFHVRTGYSEAFFGQGTRLTVV.

The chain uses TRBV5-4 and TRBJ1-1; 7 nucleotides line up with TRBD1. V shed 4 bases and J 5 bases; nucleotides not matched to a gene: 8. This CDR3 has 14 residues. Germline values: CDR1 SGHNT, CDR2 YYREEE (reference sequence). The CDR3 DNA reads TGTGCCAGCAGCGGCTGGGACAGCGGGACTGAAGCTTTCTTT. As protein: CASSGWDSGTEAFF. Full variable domain (outside the CDR3, taken from reference TRBV5-4 and TRBJ1-1): ETGVTQSPTHLIKTRGQQVTLRCSSQSGHNTVSWYQQALGQGPQFIFQYYREEENGRGNFPPRFSGLQFPNYSSELNVNALELDDSALYLCASSGWDSGTEAFFGQGTRLTVV.

The V call is TRBV7-8, the J call TRBJ1-1, with 10 nucleotides matching TRBD1. The V and J ends lost 4 bases and 0 bases, in that order; junction bases with no gene match: 11. Germline V gene sequence: CDR1 SGHVS, CDR2 FQNEAQ. This CDR3 contains 18 residues. The CDR3: CASSSSDRGLLMNTEAFF. CDR3 nucleotide sequence: TGTGCCAGCAGCTCCTCAGACAGGGGGCTACTCATGAACACTGAAGCTTTCTTT.

The rearrangement uses TRBV5-1 and TRBJ1-2, with D unclear. The germline V gene encodes CDR1 SGHRS and CDR2 YFSETQ. This CDR3 has 15 amino acids. V lost 4 bases to trimming and J lost 3 bases, with 16 bases between them. As DNA, the CDR3 is TGCGCCAGCAGCCCTAACTCAGACACCCACTATGGCTACACCTTC. This translates into CASSPNSDTHYGYTF.

The chain has TRBV7-8 and TRBJ2-1; TRBD2 might be the D (7 bases). Trimming shortened V by 6 bases and J by 4 bases, and 16 bases separated the two germline ends. The CDR3 sequence is 15 residues long. CDR1 is SGHVS and CDR2 is FQNEAQ in the germline V gene. CDR3 loop: CASSGTGGPYNEQFF. The CDR3 DNA is TGTGCCAGCAGTGGAACGGGGGGCCCTTACAATGAGCAGTTCTTC. The variable domain in full, completed from reference TRBV7-8 and TRBJ2-1, reads GAGVSQSPRYKVAKRGQDVALRCDPISGHVSLFWYQQALGQGPEFLTYFQNEAQLDKSGLPSDRFFAERPEGSVSTLKIQRTQQEDSAVYLCASSGTGGPYNEQFFGPGTRLTVL.

J is TRBJ1-1 and V is TRBV28, with D perhaps TRBD1 (5 bases). Trimming took off 7 bases at V and 4 bases at J, with 13 bases between the two ends. This CDR3 contains 13 residues. Looked up from germline, CDR1 is MDHEN and CDR2 is SYDVKM. The CDR3 sequence: CASTMDIVTEAFF. Written as DNA, the CDR3 is TGTGCCAGCACCATGGACATCGTCACTGAAGCTTTCTTT. Filled out from reference TRBV28 and TRBJ1-1, the complete variable domain reads DVKVTQSSRYLVKRTGEKVFLECVQDMDHENMFWYRQDPGLGLRLIYFSYDVKMKEKGDIPEGYSVSREKKERFSLILESASTNQTSMYLCASTMDIVTEAFFGQGTRLTVV.

The V call is TRBV6-5, the J call TRBJ1-6, with D possibly TRBD1 on 6 matching bases. V dropped 2 bases and J dropped 7 bases, with 12 bases sitting between them. Germline values: CDR1 MNHEY, CDR2 SVGAGI. The CDR3 consists of 15 residues. CDR3 residues: CASSYIGGGNSPLHF. The CDR3 DNA reads as TGTGCCAGCAGTTACATTGGGGGCGGGAATTCACCCCTCCACTTT.

The chain joins TRBV5-1 to TRBJ2-5, with 8 positions matching TRBD1. The last part of the DNA fits TRBJ2-7 better; the J call may be wrong. The CDR3 length is 15 residues. Germline loops: CDR1 SGHRS, CDR2 YFSETQ. The CDR3 bases are TGCGCCAGCAGCTTAGGACAGGGTGGGGTAGCCGAGCAGTACTTC. It specifies CASSLGQGGVAEQYF.

The chain is built from TRBV30 and TRBJ1-1; TRBD1 matches 7 bases. J lost 1 base, V lost 3 bases, and 5 bases had no gene match. Per germline, CDR1 GTSNPN and CDR2 SVGIG (reference sequence). The CDR3 runs to 14 residues. The CDR3 reads CAWSIGTENTEAFF. The CDR3 DNA reads TGTGCCTGGAGCATCGGGACAGAGAACACTGAAGCTTTCTTT.

V usage is TRBV30 and J usage is TRBJ1-6, with D perhaps TRBD1 (5 bases). In germline, CDR1 is GTSNPN, CDR2 SVGIG (reference sequence). The ends were cut back, 2 bases at V and 9 bases at J, with 11 bases in the middle. The CDR3 has 13 residues. This CDR3 is CAWSTGEGSPLHF. CDR3 sequence (DNA): TGTGCCTGGAGTACGGGGGAAGGTTCACCCCTCCACTTT.

The rearrangement joins TRBV19 to TRBJ2-3, with D unresolved. Germline V gene data show CDR1 as LNHDA and CDR2 as SQIVND (reference sequence). V was cut by 3 bases and J by 0 bases, with 16 bases left in between. The CDR3 sequence is 17 residues long. DNA of the CDR3: TGTGCCAGTAGTATGCGGAACGGAGTTACTAGCACAGATACGCAGTATTTT. Residues: CASSMRNGVTSTDTQYF.

V usage is TRBV6-1 and J usage is TRBJ1-6; no clear D. Deletions cut 4 bases from V and 7 bases from J, with 11 bases between. CDR1 and CDR2 (germline): MNHNS, SASEGT. The CDR3 loop spans 14 amino acids. The DNA for the CDR3 is TGTGCCAGCAGTGCCGAGGGAGGAAATTCACCCCTCCACTTT. Its protein product is CASSAEGGNSPLHF.